The clone carrying this T cell receptor (beta chain) has just a few counts. Antigen unknown. The assay was carried out at the deep level. The repertoire was sequenced with immunoSEQ multiplex PCR; TCRdb's copy has only in-frame clones and lacks some. This sample has hundreds of thousands of clones, with around 80% found just once. This specimen belongs to a study of shared clonotypes between healthy human individuals. About the study: The donor pool was made up of a couple of women and a few men aged 18 to 49. The study's findings and limits: Sequencing depth was expected to affect clonotype sharing among donors. Only a few donors were included, so the genetic and exposure-history diversity represented was limited.

This CDR3 has 16 residues. CDR1 is MGHRA, CDR2 YSYEKL, per germline. With 5 bases removed from V and 4 bases from J, the gap between germline ends came to 19 bases. This chain links TRBV4-1 with TRBJ2-3; D gene uncertain. This receptor was identified in a woman aged 40 to 50 in good health. Some clones in this sample may be carry-over from other donors' samples. The source material was PBMCs. CDR3 DNA: TGCGCCAGCAGCTATAACTCGTTGGGTTTTGCAGATACGCAGTATTTT. As protein: CASSYNSLGFADTQYF.